These 23 T cell receptor beta chains came from one sample sequenced in a study of CD8+ T cells in alopecia areata (dated by TCRdb to 2016 to 2018). The sample's time point label is to be understood as: baseline before oral tofacitinib. Library preparation was by the immunoSEQ multiplex PCR assay. To provide template for TCR sequencing, every sample had RNA extracted and reverse transcribed into cDNA. Here the immuneACCESS table is served through TCRdb, limited to in-frame sequences with V and J called. Missing clones are a known gap in these copies; in checked studies unresolved V genes cover under half, and the rest lacks a known reason. This sample comprises 150,000 or so clones, about nine tenths of them detected only once. Clones ranked in the top ten supply roughly 16% of the sample. The input for sequencing was CD8+ T cells sorted from blood, taken at week 0. The source is a human donor with alopecia areata.

This rearrangement joins TRBV19 to TRBJ1-2; D is possibly TRBD1 (5 bases). The germline V gene encodes CDR1 LNHDA and CDR2 SQIVND (reference sequence). CDR3 length: 16 residues. V lost 3 bases and J lost 5, with 19 bases in between. CDR3 region: CASSISGGVSKYGYTF. CDR3 DNA: TGTGCCAGTAGTATCAGTGGGGGAGTTTCGAAGTATGGCTACACCTTC.

The chain carries TRBV4-1 and TRBJ2-7; either TRBD1 or TRBD2 may fit D (6 bases each). The V end lost 6 bases, the J end lost 3 bases, and 21 bases lay between the germline ends. CDR3 length equals 16 residues. Germline V lookup: CDR1 MGHRA, CDR2 YSYEKL. The DNA of the CDR3 is TGCGCCAGCAGACAAAGAGAGGGGGAGGTCTTCTACGAGCAGTACTTC. Protein sequence: CASRQREGEVFYEQYF.

The rearrangement uses TRBV29-1 and TRBJ2-7; 12 nucleotides align to TRBD1. Trimming at V came to 6 bases and at J to 7 bases, leaving 7 bases not matched to a gene. Germline V gene sequence: CDR1 SQVTM, CDR2 ANQGSEA. The CDR3 sequence is 13 residues long. This CDR3 is CSVAGTGGLEQYF. The CDR3 DNA follows: TGCAGCGTAGCCGGGACAGGGGGCTTAGAGCAGTACTTC.

The chain recombines TRBV6-5 with TRBJ2-1, with no clear D. The CDR3 consists of 15 residues. The germline V gene encodes CDR1 MNHEY and CDR2 SVGAGI. The V end lost 6 bases, the J end lost 9 bases, and 21 bases lay between the germline ends. Here the CDR3 DNA reads TGTGCCAGCAGGTCCTTCGGGCCAACTTCCAGTGAGCAGTTCTTC. Translating it yields CASRSFGPTSSEQFF.

V is TRBV29-1 and J is TRBJ2-7; no firm D call. Germline loops: CDR1 SQVTM, CDR2 ANQGSEA. This CDR3 spans 14 amino acids. V was shortened by 3 bases and J by 0 bases, with 12 bases between the two germline ends. The CDR3 DNA is TGCAGCGTTGAGCTGCCAGCGACCTCCTACGAGCAGTACTTC. Its translation is CSVELPATSYEQYF.

This chain links TRBV5-6 with TRBJ2-1; TRBD2 matches at 9 bases. Germline loops: CDR1 SGHDT, CDR2 YYEEEE. CDR3 length: 15 amino acids. V gave up 5 bases and J gave up 2 bases; unmatched junction bases: 5. CDR3 sequence (DNA): TGTGCCAGCAGTTGGGCTAGCGGGGCCTACAATGAGCAGTTCTTC. This encodes CASSWASGAYNEQFF.

The V call is TRBV29-1, the J call TRBJ2-1, with D perhaps TRBD1 (5 bases). The CDR3 has 14 amino acids. The germline V and J ends were trimmed by 1 base and 3 bases, with 10 bases remaining between them. Germline loops: CDR1 SQVTM, CDR2 ANQGSEA. Here the CDR3 DNA reads TGCAGCGTTGAAGGACTTAGGGGCTACAATGAGCAGTTCTTC. Its protein product is CSVEGLRGYNEQFF.

This clone came up once. The V gene is TRBV29-1, the J gene TRBJ2-7; D perhaps matches TRBD1 (5 bases). Trimming removed 6 bases from V and 6 bases from J, with 9 bases in between. This CDR3 comprises 10 residues. Looked up from germline, CDR1 is SQVTM and CDR2 is ANQGSEA. CDR3 protein: CSVRVGEQYF. CDR3 DNA: TGCAGCGTCAGGGTGGGCGAGCAGTACTTC.

The chain is built from TRBV23-1 and TRBJ2-2; D unclear. TRBV23-1 has ORF status, its function being uncertain. The germline V and J ends were trimmed by 4 bases and 0 bases, with 6 bases remaining between them. This CDR3 is 14 amino acids long. DNA for the CDR3: TGCGCCAGCAGTCTTCAAACGAACACCGGGGAGCTGTTTTTT. It translates to CASSLQTNTGELFF.

V and J are TRBV19 and TRBJ2-1; TRBD2 agrees at 12 bases. The CDR3 spans 16 residues. Germline assignment: CDR1 LNHDA and CDR2 SQIVND (reference sequence). V dropped 6 bases and J dropped 3; count of bases not matched to a gene: 6. The CDR3: CASSLGTSGFYNEQFF. The CDR3, as DNA: TGTGCCAGTAGCCTAGGGACTAGCGGGTTCTACAATGAGCAGTTCTTC.

This clone appeared a single time. The chain couples TRBV27 to TRBJ2-5, with TRBD1 as a possible D gene (5 bases). The CDR3 contains 17 residues. V was cut by 6 bases and J by 2 bases, with 22 bases left in between. CDR1 is MNHEY, CDR2 SMNVEV, per germline (reference sequence). CDR3 loop: CASSDESRGLRQETQYF. As DNA, the CDR3 is TGTGCCAGCAGCGACGAGAGTAGGGGTTTACGGCAAGAGACCCAGTACTTC.

This chain joins TRBV5-1 and TRBJ2-7; 10 bases line up with TRBD1. The V gene end was trimmed by 4 bases and the J gene end by 5 bases; junction bases not matched to a gene: 9. This CDR3 comprises 15 residues. Germline CDR1 SGHRS, CDR2 YFSETQ. CDR3 nucleotide sequence: TGCGCCAGCAGCAAAGAAGGGACAGGGGCCCACGAGCAGTACTTC. It specifies CASSKEGTGAHEQYF.

This chain uses TRBV27 with TRBJ2-2; D unclear. With 7 bases removed from V and 1 base from J, the gap between germline ends came to 4 bases. CDR3 length equals 12 residues. CDR1 is MNHEY, CDR2 SMNVEV, per germline (reference sequence). The CDR3 sequence is CASKENTGELFF. CDR3 bases: TGTGCCAGCAAAGAGAACACCGGGGAGCTGTTTTTT.

This rearrangement joins TRBV6-1 to TRBJ2-7; D is perhaps TRBD1 (5 bases). V was clipped by 8 bases and J by 2 bases, with 10 bases between them. Per germline, CDR1 MNHNS and CDR2 SASEGT. The CDR3 covers 12 residues. DNA for the CDR3: TGTGCCAGCTTACAGGCGGCCTACGAGCAGTACTTC. It specifies CASLQAAYEQYF.

The chain carries TRBV14 and TRBJ2-4; D remains ambiguous. CDR3 length: 16 amino acids. V lost 2 bases and J lost 0, with 11 bases in between. Germline CDR1 is SGHDN and CDR2 is FVKESK. For the CDR3, the DNA is TGTGCCAGCAGCCAATTCTCCGATTTAGCCAAAAACATTCAGTACTTC. Translated, it gives CASSQFSDLAKNIQYF.

Turning to this clone: The same CDR3 is also encoded by other DNA sequences in this sample. The chain employs TRBV27 and TRBJ2-7; the match to TRBD1 covers 10 bases. The CDR3 sequence is 14 residues long. V was pared by 6 bases and J by 2 bases, with 4 bases of the junction left unmatched. The V gene's germline CDR1 is MNHEY and CDR2 SMNVEV (reference sequence). CDR3 bases: TGTGCCAGCAGCCTAGGACAGGGGGCCTACGAGCAGTACTTC. Translated, it gives CASSLGQGAYEQYF.

The V call is TRBV29-1, the J call TRBJ2-7; 7 positions agree with TRBD1. The junction had 3 bases not matched to a gene; V was cut back by 6 bases and J by 4 bases. CDR3 length equals 11 residues. The germline CDR1 and CDR2 sequences are SQVTM and ANQGSEA. The DNA for the CDR3 is TGCAGCGTGGTACAGGGGTACGAGCAGTACTTC. Residues: CSVVQGYEQYF.

V and J are TRBV19 and TRBJ2-3; 13 bases are shared with TRBD2. Per the germline V gene, CDR1 is LNHDA and CDR2 is SQIVND (reference sequence). The CDR3 contains 14 residues. V lost 8 bases and J lost 4; bases outside the gene matches: 3. Written as DNA, the CDR3 is TGTGCCAGTGGACTAGCGGGGGAATCAGATACGCAGTATTTT. Encoded protein: CASGLAGESDTQYF.

The CDR3 DNA is TGCAGCGTTGTGCCGGACGGCTACGAGCAGTACTTC. It specifies CSVVPDGYEQYF. The chain has TRBV29-1 and TRBJ2-7; D unclear. Germline CDR1 SQVTM, CDR2 ANQGSEA. V was clipped by 4 bases and J by 3 bases, with 10 bases between them. The CDR3 has 12 amino acids.

There are a few counts of this clone. The chain recombines TRBV7-8 with TRBJ2-1; 7 nucleotides line up with TRBD1. CDR3 size: 16 residues. The junction had 9 bases not matched to a gene; V was cut back by 2 bases and J by 5 bases. Germline V gene data show CDR1 as SGHVS and CDR2 as FQNEAQ. The CDR3 DNA reads TGTGCCAGCAGCTTAACCCCGACAGGGCTCCACAATGAGCAGTTCTTC. Translated: CASSLTPTGLHNEQFF.

The chain employs TRBV29-1 and TRBJ2-1; the match to TRBD2 covers 8 bases. This CDR3 has 14 amino acids. Germline assignment: CDR1 SQVTM and CDR2 ANQGSEA. V shed 6 bases, J shed 1 base, and the junction held 5 bases outside the gene matches. The CDR3 sequence is CSVISGISYNEQFF. The CDR3 nucleotides read TGCAGCGTGATTAGCGGGATTTCCTACAATGAGCAGTTCTTC.

V is TRBV9 and J is TRBJ1-2; D not certain. The CDR3 is 12 residues long. Trimming cost V 7 bases and J 2 bases, with 9 bases left between them. Germline V gene data show CDR1 as SGDLS and CDR2 as YYNGEE. CDR3 sequence: CASGKGNYGYTF. For the CDR3, the DNA is TGTGCCAGCGGGAAGGGCAACTATGGCTACACCTTC.

The chain links TRBV9 to TRBJ2-7; 10 bases match TRBD2. Germline V gene data show CDR1 as SGDLS and CDR2 as YYNGEE. Trimming removed 6 bases from V and 5 bases from J; junction bases left unmatched: 8. There are 14 residues in the CDR3. CDR3 DNA: TGTGCCAGCAACCCTAGCGGGAGTAAAGACGAGCAGTACTTC. Protein sequence: CASNPSGSKDEQYF.